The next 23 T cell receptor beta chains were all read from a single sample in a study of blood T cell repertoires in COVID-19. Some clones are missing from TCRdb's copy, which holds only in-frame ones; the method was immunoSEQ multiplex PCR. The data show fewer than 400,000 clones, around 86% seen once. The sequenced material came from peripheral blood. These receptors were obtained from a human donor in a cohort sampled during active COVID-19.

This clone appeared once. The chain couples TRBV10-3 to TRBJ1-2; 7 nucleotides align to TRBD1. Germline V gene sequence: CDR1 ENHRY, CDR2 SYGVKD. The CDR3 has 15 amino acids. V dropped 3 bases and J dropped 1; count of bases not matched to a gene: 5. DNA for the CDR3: TGTGCCATCAGTGACTCCGGGACAGATAACTATGGCTACACCTTC. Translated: CAISDSGTDNYGYTF.

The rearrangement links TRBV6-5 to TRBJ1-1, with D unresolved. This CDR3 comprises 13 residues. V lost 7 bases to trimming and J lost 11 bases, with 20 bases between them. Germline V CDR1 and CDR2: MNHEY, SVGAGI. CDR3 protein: CASKNTQEDRAFF. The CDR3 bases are TGTGCCAGCAAAAACACACAAGAGGATCGGGCTTTCTTT.

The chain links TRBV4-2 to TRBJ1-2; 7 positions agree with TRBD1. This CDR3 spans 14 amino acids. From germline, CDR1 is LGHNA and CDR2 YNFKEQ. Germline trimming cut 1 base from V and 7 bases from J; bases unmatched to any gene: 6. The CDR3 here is CASSQAPGGGGYTF. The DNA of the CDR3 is TGTGCCAGCAGCCAAGCCCCAGGGGGAGGTGGCTACACCTTC.

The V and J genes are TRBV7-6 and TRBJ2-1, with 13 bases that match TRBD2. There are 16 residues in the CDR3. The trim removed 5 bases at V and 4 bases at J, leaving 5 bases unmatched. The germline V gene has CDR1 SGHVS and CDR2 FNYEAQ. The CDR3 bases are TGTGCCAGCAGCCACGGGGGACTAGCGGGATACAATGAGCAGTTCTTC. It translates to CASSHGGLAGYNEQFF.

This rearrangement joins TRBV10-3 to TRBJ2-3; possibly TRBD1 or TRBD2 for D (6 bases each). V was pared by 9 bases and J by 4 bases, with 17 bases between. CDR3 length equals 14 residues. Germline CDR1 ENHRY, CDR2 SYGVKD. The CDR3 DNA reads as TGTGCCATAAGAGAGGGGGGCGCAGCAGATACGCAGTATTTT. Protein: CAIREGGAADTQYF.

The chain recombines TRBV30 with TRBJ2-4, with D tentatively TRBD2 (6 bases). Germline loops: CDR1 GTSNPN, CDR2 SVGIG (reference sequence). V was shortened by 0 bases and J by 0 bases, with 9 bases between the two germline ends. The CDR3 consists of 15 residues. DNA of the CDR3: TGTGCCTGGAGTGTCGGAGGGTTAGCCAAAAACATTCAGTACTTC. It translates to CAWSVGGLAKNIQYF.

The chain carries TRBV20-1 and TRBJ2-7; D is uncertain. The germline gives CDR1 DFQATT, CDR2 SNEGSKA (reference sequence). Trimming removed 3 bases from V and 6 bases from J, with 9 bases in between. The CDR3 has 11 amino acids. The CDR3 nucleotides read TGCAGTGCTAGGGTCTACGGCGAGCAGTACTTC. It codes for CSARVYGEQYF.

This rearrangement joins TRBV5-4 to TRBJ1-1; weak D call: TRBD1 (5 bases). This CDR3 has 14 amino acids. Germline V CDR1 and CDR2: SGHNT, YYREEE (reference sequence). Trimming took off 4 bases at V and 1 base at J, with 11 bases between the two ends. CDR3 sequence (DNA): TGTGCCAGCAGCCCGTCGACAGAGAACACTGAAGCTTTCTTT. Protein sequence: CASSPSTENTEAFF.

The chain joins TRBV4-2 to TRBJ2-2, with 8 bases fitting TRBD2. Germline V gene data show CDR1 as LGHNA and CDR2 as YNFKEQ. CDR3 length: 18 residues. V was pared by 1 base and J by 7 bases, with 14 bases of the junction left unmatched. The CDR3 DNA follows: TGTGCCAGCAGCCAAGTTGGCGGGGGGCCTCGTGTGGACGGGGAGCTGTTTTTT. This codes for CASSQVGGGPRVDGELFF.

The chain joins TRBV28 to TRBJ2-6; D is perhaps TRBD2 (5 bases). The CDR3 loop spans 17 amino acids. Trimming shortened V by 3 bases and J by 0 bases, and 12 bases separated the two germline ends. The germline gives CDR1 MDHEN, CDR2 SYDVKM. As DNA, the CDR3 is TGTGCCAGCAGTTTTATCCAAACTAGCTCTGGGGCCAACGTCCTGACTTTC. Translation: CASSFIQTSSGANVLTF.

The DNA for the CDR3 is TGCGCCAGCAGCCGTATACAGGGGAAGAATGAAAAACTGTTTTTT. Protein: CASSRIQGKNEKLFF. V and J are TRBV5-1 and TRBJ1-4; 7 bases line up with TRBD1. The germline V gene has CDR1 SGHRS and CDR2 YFSETQ. Germline trimming cut 4 bases from V and 5 bases from J; bases unmatched to any gene: 8. The CDR3 is 15 amino acids.

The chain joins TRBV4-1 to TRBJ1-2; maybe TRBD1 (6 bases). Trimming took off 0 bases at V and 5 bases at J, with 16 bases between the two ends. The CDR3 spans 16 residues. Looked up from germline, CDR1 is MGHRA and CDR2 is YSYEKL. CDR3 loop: CASSQDSGRGRYGYTF. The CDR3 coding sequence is TGCGCCAGCAGCCAAGATTCGGGCAGGGGAAGGTATGGCTACACCTTC.

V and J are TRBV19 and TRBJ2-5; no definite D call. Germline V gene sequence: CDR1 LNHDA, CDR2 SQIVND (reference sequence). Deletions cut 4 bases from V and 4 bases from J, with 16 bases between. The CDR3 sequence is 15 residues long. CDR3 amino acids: CASSTRILEGETQYF. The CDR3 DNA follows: TGTGCCAGTAGTACGAGGATCCTAGAAGGAGAGACCCAGTACTTC.

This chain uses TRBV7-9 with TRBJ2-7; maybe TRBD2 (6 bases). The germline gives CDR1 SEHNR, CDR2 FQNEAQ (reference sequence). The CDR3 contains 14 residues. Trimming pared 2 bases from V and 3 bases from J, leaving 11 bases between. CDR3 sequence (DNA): TGTGCCAGCAGCTTACCCCCTAGCGACTACGAGCAGTACTTC. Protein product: CASSLPPSDYEQYF.

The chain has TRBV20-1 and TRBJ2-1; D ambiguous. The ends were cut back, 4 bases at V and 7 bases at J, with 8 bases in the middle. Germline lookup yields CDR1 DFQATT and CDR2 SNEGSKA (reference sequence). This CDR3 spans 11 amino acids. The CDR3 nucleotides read TGCAGTGCTATACAGTTTAATGAGCAGTTCTTC. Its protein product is CSAIQFNEQFF.

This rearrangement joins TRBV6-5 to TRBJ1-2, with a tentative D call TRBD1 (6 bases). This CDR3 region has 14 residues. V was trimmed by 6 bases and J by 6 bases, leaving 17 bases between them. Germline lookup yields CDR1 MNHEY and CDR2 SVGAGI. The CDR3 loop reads CASRVRGTANGYTF. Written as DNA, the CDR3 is TGTGCCAGCAGAGTGAGGGGGACCGCTAATGGCTACACCTTC.

The DNA for the CDR3 is TGTGCCACCAGTGGTCAAGGGACTAGCGGCCTGAGCTCCTACAATGAGCAGTTCTTC. Protein: CATSGQGTSGLSSYNEQFF. The chain joins TRBV24-1 to TRBJ2-1; 11 nucleotides match TRBD2. Germline lookup yields CDR1 KGHDR and CDR2 SFDVKD. The V segment lost 5 bases and the J segment 0 bases; nucleotides outside the gene matches: 11. The CDR3 totals 19 residues.

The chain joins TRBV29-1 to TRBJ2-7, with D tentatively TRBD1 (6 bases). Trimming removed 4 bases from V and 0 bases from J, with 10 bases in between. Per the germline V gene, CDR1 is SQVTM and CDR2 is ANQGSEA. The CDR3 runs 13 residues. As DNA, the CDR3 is TGCAGCGTTGCGGCAGGGGACTCCTACGAGCAGTACTTC. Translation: CSVAAGDSYEQYF.

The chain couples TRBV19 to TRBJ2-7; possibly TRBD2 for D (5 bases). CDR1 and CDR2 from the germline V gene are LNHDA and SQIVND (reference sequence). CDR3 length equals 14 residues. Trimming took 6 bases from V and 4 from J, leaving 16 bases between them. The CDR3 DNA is TGTGCCAGTAGCGGTTACGGACTCCAATACGAGCAGTACTTC. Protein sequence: CASSGYGLQYEQYF.

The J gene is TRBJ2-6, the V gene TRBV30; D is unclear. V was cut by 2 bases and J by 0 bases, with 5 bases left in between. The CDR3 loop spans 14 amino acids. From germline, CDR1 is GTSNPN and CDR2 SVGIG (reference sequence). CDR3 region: CAWSFSSGANVLTF. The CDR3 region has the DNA TGTGCCTGGAGTTTTAGCTCTGGGGCCAACGTCCTGACTTTC.

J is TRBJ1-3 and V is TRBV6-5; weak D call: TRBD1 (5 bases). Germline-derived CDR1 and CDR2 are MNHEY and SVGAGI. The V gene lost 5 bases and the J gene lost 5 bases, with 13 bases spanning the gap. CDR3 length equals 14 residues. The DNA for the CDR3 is TGTGCCAGCAGTCCCCCAGGGTGGCGAAACACCATATATTTT. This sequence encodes CASSPPGWRNTIYF.

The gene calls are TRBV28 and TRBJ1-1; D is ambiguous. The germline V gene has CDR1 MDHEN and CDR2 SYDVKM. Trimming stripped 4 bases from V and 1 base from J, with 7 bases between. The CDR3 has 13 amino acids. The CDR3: CASSSLRNTEAFF. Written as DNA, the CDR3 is TGTGCCAGCAGTTCACTTCGGAACACTGAAGCTTTCTTT. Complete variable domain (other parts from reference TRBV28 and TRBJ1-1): DVKVTQSSRYLVKRTGEKVFLECVQDMDHENMFWYRQDPGLGLRLIYFSYDVKMKEKGDIPEGYSVSREKKERFSLILESASTNQTSMYLCASSSLRNTEAFFGQGTRLTVV.

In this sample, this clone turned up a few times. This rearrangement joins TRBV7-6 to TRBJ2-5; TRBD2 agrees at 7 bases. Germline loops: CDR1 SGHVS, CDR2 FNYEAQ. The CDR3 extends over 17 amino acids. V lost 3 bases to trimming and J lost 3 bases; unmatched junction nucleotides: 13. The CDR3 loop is CASSFGREEVPEETQYF. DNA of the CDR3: TGTGCCAGCAGCTTTGGGAGGGAGGAGGTTCCAGAAGAGACCCAGTACTTC.